A single sample gave rise to the 8 T cell receptor beta chains below, sequenced in a study of shared clonotypes between healthy human individuals. Here immunoSEQ multiplex PCR was the method, and the copy in TCRdb shows in-frame clones only, minus some. The sample consists of 1.5 million to 1.9 million clones, about 98% of them appearing once. The sample taken for sequencing was naive CD4+ T cells sorted from blood. The subset is: CD45RA+ positively selected. The receptors stem from a man younger than 45 in good health.

The gene calls are TRBV28 and TRBJ2-7; D is unresolved. The germline CDR1 and CDR2 sequences are MDHEN and SYDVKM. The CDR3 length is 13 residues. The germline V and J ends were trimmed by 2 bases and 2 bases, with 7 bases remaining between them. The CDR3 protein is CASSLQPPYEQYF. The CDR3 bases are TGTGCCAGCAGTTTACAGCCCCCCTACGAGCAGTACTTC. Filled out from reference TRBV28 and TRBJ2-7, the complete variable domain reads DVKVTQSSRYLVKRTGEKVFLECVQDMDHENMFWYRQDPGLGLRLIYFSYDVKMKEKGDIPEGYSVSREKKERFSLILESASTNQTSMYLCASSLQPPYEQYFGPGTRLTVT.

The chain joins TRBV19 to TRBJ2-7; possible D gene TRBD2, 5 bases. This CDR3 comprises 14 residues. The V end lost 5 bases, the J end lost 3 bases, and 14 bases lay between the germline ends. Germline V gives CDR1 LNHDA, CDR2 SQIVND (reference sequence). CDR3 sequence (DNA): TGTGCCAGTAGTGGCCGGGGAGTGGACTACGAGCAGTACTTC. Protein sequence: CASSGRGVDYEQYF.

The chain joins TRBV19 to TRBJ2-1, with TRBD2 as a possible D gene (6 bases). With 5 bases removed from V and 7 bases from J, the gap between germline ends came to 15 bases. Germline values: CDR1 LNHDA, CDR2 SQIVND (reference sequence). CDR3 length equals 14 residues. The CDR3: CASSALASVNEQFF. CDR3 coding DNA: TGTGCCAGTAGTGCTCTCGCTAGCGTAAATGAGCAGTTCTTC. The full variable domain, in which reference TRBV19 and TRBJ2-1 provide the parts outside the CDR3, is DGGITQSPKYLFRKEGQNVTLSCEQNLNHDAMYWYRQDPGQGLRLIYYSQIVNDFQKGDIAEGYSVSREKKESFPLTVTSAQKNPTAFYLCASSALASVNEQFFGPGTRLTVL.

The rearrangement links TRBV7-9 to TRBJ1-1; 9 nucleotides align to TRBD1. CDR3 length equals 11 residues. V trimming: 6 bases; J trimming: 11 bases; junction bases outside the gene matches: 4. Germline V gene data show CDR1 as SEHNR and CDR2 as FQNEAQ (reference sequence). This chain's CDR3 is CASSGGQGAFF. The CDR3 DNA sequence: TGTGCCAGCAGTGGGGGACAGGGCGCTTTCTTT.

The CDR3 here is CASSLSGTSTEAFF. The CDR3, as DNA: TGTGCCAGCAGTTTATCCGGTACGAGCACTGAAGCTTTCTTT. The chain uses TRBV28 and TRBJ1-1; D gene ambiguous. Germline CDR1 is MDHEN and CDR2 is SYDVKM. The CDR3 runs to 14 residues. Trimming stripped 1 base from V and 4 bases from J, with 10 bases between.

The chain recombines TRBV7-9 with TRBJ2-7, with D hard to call. Germline CDR1 reads SEHNR; CDR2 reads FQNEAQ (reference sequence). Trimming cost V 2 bases and J 7 bases, with 15 bases left between them. This CDR3 comprises 14 residues. The CDR3 protein is CASSLYLEGLEQYF. In DNA form, the CDR3 reads TGTGCCAGCAGCTTATACCTTGAAGGCTTGGAGCAGTACTTC. Complete variable domain (other parts from reference TRBV7-9 and TRBJ2-7): DTGVSQNPRHKITKRGQNVTFRCDPISEHNRLYWYRQTLGQGPEFLTYFQNEAQLEKSRLLSDRFSAERPKGSFSTLEIQRTEQGDSAMYLCASSLYLEGLEQYFGPGTRLTVT.

This clone was detected only once. The chain combines TRBV19 with TRBJ2-1; 15 bases align to TRBD2. The CDR3 consists of 20 residues. CDR1 is LNHDA, CDR2 SQIVND, per germline (reference sequence). Trimming removed 5 bases from V and 4 bases from J; junction bases left unmatched: 15. CDR3 nucleotides: TGTGCCAGTAGTGCAACGGGACTAGCGGGAGGAATTACCTTATACAATGAGCAGTTCTTC. Encoded protein: CASSATGLAGGITLYNEQFF.

This chain joins TRBV5-8 and TRBJ2-7, with a tentative D call TRBD2 (6 bases). CDR1 is SGHTS and CDR2 is YDEGEE in the germline V gene. The V end was cut by 4 bases, the J end by 7 bases, with 9 bases between. The CDR3 extends over 11 amino acids. CDR3 DNA sequence: TGTGCCAGCAGCCCGGAGGGGGAGCAGTACTTC. It encodes CASSPEGEQYF.